This T cell receptor beta chain originates from a study of glioma-infiltrating T cells listed by TCRdb under 2016. Some background on the complete study: TCR alpha- and beta-chain repertoires were sequenced from glioma tissue, non-neoplastic brain tissue and matched peripheral blood mononuclear cells. To measure divergence between tissue and blood T-cell populations, each tissue-infiltrating repertoire was compared with the peripheral blood repertoire of the same patient. The paired cohort comprised three low-grade glioma patients, eight or nine primary glioblastoma patients and three non-glioma patients contributing non-neoplastic brain tissue. The investigation overall reported the following: VJ-independent divergence between tissue and blood was found to be below expectation in non-neoplastic patients but above expectation in all gliomas, particularly low-grade gliomas. Only a very small number of CDR3 sequences turned up in both tissue and blood, a result put down to high CDR3 diversity combined with limited sampling. Group comparisons rested on small numbers: three non-neoplastic, three low-grade glioma and under ten glioblastoma patients.

As to this clonotype: No cognate antigen has been identified for it. Mismatch with germline at one junction end may stem from a read error.

There are 10 amino acids in the CDR3, from cysteine to phenylalanine inclusive. Only the CDR3 DNA stays, 30 bases, in frame from base 1. In the germline V gene, CDR1 corresponds to MNHNS and CDR2 to SASEGT. TCR alpha and beta CDR3 regions were amplified with the iRepertoire nested amplicon-rescue multiplex PCR (arm-PCR) platform from RNA. For one-step reverse transcription and amplification, 100-400 ng of tissue mRNA or PBMC total RNA was used as input. Following bead purification, Illumina adapters were added by a secondary multiplex PCR, and libraries between 200 and 400 bp were gel-purified. Demultiplexing relied on internal 6-nucleotide barcodes carried by the libraries. Sequencing of the libraries was done on an Illumina MiSeq using 2x220 or 2x250 nucleotide paired-end reads. In the authors' own workflow: FLASH 1.2.11 was used to merge paired reads, and BWA-MEM then aligned the reads to the GRCh37 human genome before TRA and TRB reads were extracted. For V and J assignment, an IMGT-derived reference of cassette sequences and CDR3 motifs that included pseudogenes was used. Reads were translated in three frames, and productive CDR3s were defined as those with a C...FGXG motif and no stop codons. Clonotypes were defined as unique combinations of V-J cassette pair and CDR3 amino acid sequence. Reads were filtered by Hamming distance, thresholded by each sample's sequence error rate in mapped regions. TCRdb redid the processing of the public reads, applying fastp at Q25 and MiXCR, and retained in-frame beta chains. Entries are consolidated by CDR3 protein sequence, retaining the most common genes and DNA. The V and J calls were determined by TCRdb, not by the authors. The sample data list 150,000 to 200,000 distinct CDR3 sequences, and about 32% of these were observed just once. 20% of the sample is in the top ten clones.

Sequenced: glioma tissue, nonneoplastic brain tissue, or PBMCs (not recorded which). This sequence was found in a human donor with low-grade glioma or glioblastoma, undergoing nonglioma brain surgery, or in good health (not recorded which). The rearrangement joined TRBV6-1 to TRBJ2-3; a confident D gene designation cannot be given. This receptor has the CDR3 CASSDGTHYF. The DNA sequence is as follows: TGTGCCAGCAGTGATGGTACGCATTATTTT.